One and the same sample provided the 16 T cell receptor beta chains below, sequenced in a study of T cells expressing NK-cell markers. TCRdb re-called the 5' RACE reads and gives one entry per CDR3 protein, without DNA. Here the sample table reports about 260,000 distinct CDR3 sequences. Sequencing was done on a sample of blood T cells: a sorted CD56 or NKG2C T cell subset, CD4+ or CD8+ T cells, or bulk PBMC T cells (not recorded which). These receptors originate from a man aged 18 to 30 in good health.

V is TRBV12-3 or TRBV12-4 and J is TRBJ1-1. The CDR3 is made up of 13 amino acids. The CDR3 loop is CASSPGRDTEAFF.

The chain carries TRBV6-1 and TRBJ2-2. The CDR3 has 13 amino acids. Germline loops: CDR1 MNHNS, CDR2 SASEGT. The CDR3 spells CASSQALTGELFF.

V and J are TRBV25-1 and TRBJ2-7; TCRdb names TRBD2, which stays unverified in the absence of DNA. The CDR3 covers 15 residues. The germline V gene has CDR1 MGHDK and CDR2 SYGVNS. The CDR3 sequence is CASSVGGRASYEQYF.

J is TRBJ1-2 and V is TRBV6-4; TCRdb proposes TRBD1, but this gene call is untestable without DNA. Germline CDR1 reads MRHNA; CDR2 reads SNTAGT. The CDR3 covers 15 residues. The CDR3 region is CASRRTGSEDYGYTF.

The chain employs TRBV11-2 and TRBJ2-1; the D call from TCRdb, TRBD2, cannot be confirmed without DNA. Germline V CDR1 and CDR2: SGHAT, FQNNGV. There are 18 residues in the CDR3. This CDR3 is CASSLGLGVGYSYNEQFF.

The J gene is TRBJ2-2, the V gene TRBV20-1; without DNA, the TCRdb call of TRBD1 cannot be checked. Germline V gives CDR1 DFQATT, CDR2 SNEGSKA (reference sequence). The CDR3 is 16 amino acids. CDR3 region: CSARDPTGAFTGELFF.

V usage is TRBV27 and J usage is TRBJ2-6; TCRdb proposes TRBD2, but this gene call is untestable without DNA. The CDR3 consists of 17 residues. The germline V gene encodes CDR1 MNHEY and CDR2 SMNVEV (reference sequence). The chain's CDR3 is CASRGDSLFSGANVLTF. Using reference TRBV27 and TRBJ2-6 for the parts outside the CDR3, the full variable domain is EAQVTQNPRYLITVTGKKLTVTCSQNMNHEYMSWYRQDPGLGLRQIYYSMNVEVTDKGDVPEGYKVSRKEKRNFPLILESPSPNQTSLYFCASRGDSLFSGANVLTFGAGSRLTVL.

The rearrangement links TRBV7-8 to TRBJ2-2; TCRdb returns TRBD2, unconfirmable since there is no DNA. CDR3 length: 15 residues. Germline V gene lookup returns CDR1 SGHVS and CDR2 FQNEAQ. CDR3 protein: CASSLEAGGMGELFF.

This rearrangement joins TRBV6-6 to TRBJ2-1; TCRdb's D call of TRBD2 is untestable without DNA. Germline V gene data show CDR1 as MNHNY and CDR2 as SVGAGI (reference sequence). The CDR3 sequence is 13 residues long. CDR3: CASSPLGPNEQFF.

This rearrangement joins TRBV6-5 to TRBJ2-7; the D gene TCRdb calls, TRBD1, cannot be checked with no DNA. Germline V gene lookup returns CDR1 MNHEY and CDR2 SVGAGI. The CDR3 has 11 residues. CDR3 amino acids: CASSSGREQYF.

This chain connects TRBV7-9 to TRBJ2-5; the TCRdb call, TRBD2, lacks DNA for checking. CDR1 and CDR2 (germline): SEHNR, FQNEAQ (reference sequence). The CDR3 runs to 14 residues. The CDR3 reads CASSLSGTQETQYF.

The chain is built from TRBV5-1 and TRBJ2-3; TCRdb returns TRBD1, unconfirmable since there is no DNA. The CDR3 is 15 residues long. Germline CDR1 SGHRS, CDR2 YFSETQ. CDR3 region: CASSAYRGTTITQYF.

This chain joins TRBV5-1 and TRBJ2-2; there is no DNA to check the TCRdb D call of TRBD1. The germline V gene has CDR1 SGHRS and CDR2 YFSETQ. The CDR3 sequence is 14 residues long. This CDR3 is CASSGTGVTGELFF.

The chain employs TRBV5-1 and TRBJ1-2; TCRdb proposes TRBD1, but this gene call is untestable without DNA. Germline CDR1 reads SGHRS; CDR2 reads YFSETQ. The CDR3 length is 15 residues. CDR3 sequence reads: CASSFGTGGVYGYTF.

The chain recombines TRBV20-1 with TRBJ1-2; there is no DNA to check the TCRdb D call of TRBD1. Germline V gives CDR1 DFQATT, CDR2 SNEGSKA (reference sequence). CDR3 length: 15 residues. This CDR3 is CSARGVGQSPYGYTF.

This CDR3 is CASNQGARDTGELFF. The chain employs TRBV28 and TRBJ2-2; TCRdb's D call, TRBD1, is unchecked because there is no DNA. The CDR3 loop spans 15 amino acids. Germline V gene lookup returns CDR1 MDHEN and CDR2 SYDVKM. The entire variable domain, with the rest obtained from reference TRBV28 and TRBJ2-2, is as follows: DVKVTQSSRYLVKRTGEKVFLECVQDMDHENMFWYRQDPGLGLRLIYFSYDVKMKEKGDIPEGYSVSREKKERFSLILESASTNQTSMYLCASNQGARDTGELFFGEGSRLTVL.